The table lists the clone carrying this T cell receptor (beta chain) with many counts. The antigen is unknown. CDR1 and CDR2 (germline): DFQATT, SNEGSKA (reference sequence). The CDR3 has 17 residues. V gave up 2 bases and J gave up 0 bases; unmatched junction bases: 10. A modified ARM-PCR protocol with three rounds of nested PCR amplified TCRbeta. In TCRdb, the multiplex PCR reads were re-called with MiXCR into one record per CDR3 protein. The sample lists 100,000 or so distinct CDR3 sequences, roughly two thirds seen once, with roughly 18% in the top ten. These data belong to a study of tumor and adjacent non-tumor tissue in lung cancer. Study context: Patients comprised about a dozen adenocarcinoma, 2 squamous cell carcinoma and 1 small cell lung cancer. The patients, around 10 men and about 5 women, were about 30 to 76 with stage I to III disease. Study results and limitations: Tumor repertoires had a smaller top 100 clone share than normal lung.

This sample's RNA came from whole unsorted tissue. Distant lung tissue was collected more than 3 cm away from the tumor edge. The chain carries TRBV20-1 and TRBJ1-3, with 7 positions matching TRBD1. This clonotype was sampled from a man younger than 40 with non-small cell lung cancer. Sequencing was carried out using distant non-tumor lung tissue. The chain's CDR3 is CSARPPGTANSGNTIYF. The DNA of the CDR3 is TGCAGTGCTAGACCCCCGGGGACAGCGAACTCTGGAAACACCATATATTTT.